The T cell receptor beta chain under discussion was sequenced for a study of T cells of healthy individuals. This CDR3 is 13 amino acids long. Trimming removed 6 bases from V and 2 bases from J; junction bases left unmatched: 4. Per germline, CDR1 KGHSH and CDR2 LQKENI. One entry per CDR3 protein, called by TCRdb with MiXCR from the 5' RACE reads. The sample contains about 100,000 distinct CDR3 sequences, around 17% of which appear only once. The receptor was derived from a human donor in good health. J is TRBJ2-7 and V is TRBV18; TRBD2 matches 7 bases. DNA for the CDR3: TGTGCCAGCTCGGCGGGAGTCACCTACGAGCAGTACTTC. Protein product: CASSAGVTYEQYF.